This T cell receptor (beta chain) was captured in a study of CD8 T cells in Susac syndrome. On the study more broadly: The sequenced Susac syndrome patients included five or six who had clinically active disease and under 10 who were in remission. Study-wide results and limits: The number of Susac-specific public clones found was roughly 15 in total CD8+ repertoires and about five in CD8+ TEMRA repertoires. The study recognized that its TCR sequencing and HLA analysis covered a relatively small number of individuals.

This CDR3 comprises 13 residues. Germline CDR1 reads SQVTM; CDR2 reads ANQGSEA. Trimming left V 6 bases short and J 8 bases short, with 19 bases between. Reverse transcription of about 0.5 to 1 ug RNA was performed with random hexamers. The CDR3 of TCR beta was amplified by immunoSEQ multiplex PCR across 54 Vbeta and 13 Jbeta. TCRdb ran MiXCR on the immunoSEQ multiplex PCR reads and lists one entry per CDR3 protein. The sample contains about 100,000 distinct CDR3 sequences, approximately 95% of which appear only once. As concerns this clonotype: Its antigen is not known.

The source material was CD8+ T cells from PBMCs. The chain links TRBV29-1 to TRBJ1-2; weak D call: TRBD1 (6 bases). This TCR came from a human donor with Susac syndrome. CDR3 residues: CSVPRRDTPGYTF. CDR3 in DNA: TGCAGCGTCCCACGGCGGGACACACCAGGCTACACCTTC. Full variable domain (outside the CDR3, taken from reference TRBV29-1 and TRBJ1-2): SAVISQKPSRDICQRGTSLTIQCQVDSQVTMMFWYRQQPGQSLTLIATANQGSEATYESGFVIDKFPISRPNLTFSTLTVSNMSPEDSSIYLCSVPRRDTPGYTFGSGTRLTVV.